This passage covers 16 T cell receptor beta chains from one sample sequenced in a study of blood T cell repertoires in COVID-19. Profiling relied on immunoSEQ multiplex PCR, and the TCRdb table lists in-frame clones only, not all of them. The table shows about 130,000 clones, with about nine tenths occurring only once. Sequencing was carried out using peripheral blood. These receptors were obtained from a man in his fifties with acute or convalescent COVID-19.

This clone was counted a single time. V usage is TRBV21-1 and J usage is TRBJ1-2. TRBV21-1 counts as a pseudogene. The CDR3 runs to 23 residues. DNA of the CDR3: TGTGCCAGCAGCAAATATTCCGAAAACCTCCCGGAGCCAGTTTTGGTTGCTAACTATGGCTACACCTTC. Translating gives CASSKYSENLPEPVLVANYGYTF.

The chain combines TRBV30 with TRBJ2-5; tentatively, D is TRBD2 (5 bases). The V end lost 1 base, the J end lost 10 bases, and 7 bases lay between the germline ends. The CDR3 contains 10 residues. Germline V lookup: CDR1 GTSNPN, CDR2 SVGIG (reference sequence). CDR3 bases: TGTGCCTGGAGTGACGGGGTCCAGTACTTC. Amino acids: CAWSDGVQYF.

CDR3 protein: CASSLERRNTEAFF. The CDR3 DNA is TGTGCCAGCAGCTTAGAGCGGAGAAACACTGAAGCTTTCTTT. The rearrangement joins TRBV7-2 to TRBJ1-1; D uncertain. From germline, CDR1 is SGHTA and CDR2 FQGNSA. CDR3 size: 14 residues. V lost 1 base and J 2 bases, leaving 8 bases between the germline ends.

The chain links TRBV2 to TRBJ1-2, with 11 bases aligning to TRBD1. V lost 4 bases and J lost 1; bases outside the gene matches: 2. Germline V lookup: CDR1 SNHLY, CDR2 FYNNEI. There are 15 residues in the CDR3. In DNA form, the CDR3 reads TGTGCCAGCAGTGGGGGGACAGGGGGTAACTATGGCTACACCTTC. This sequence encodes CASSGGTGGNYGYTF.

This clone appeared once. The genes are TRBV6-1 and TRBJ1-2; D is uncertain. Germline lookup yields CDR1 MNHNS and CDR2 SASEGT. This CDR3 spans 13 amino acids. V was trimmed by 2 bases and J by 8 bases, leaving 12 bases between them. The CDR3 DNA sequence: TGTGCCAGCAGTGAATGGCGGCAGAGCGGCTACACCTTC. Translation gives CASSEWRQSGYTF.

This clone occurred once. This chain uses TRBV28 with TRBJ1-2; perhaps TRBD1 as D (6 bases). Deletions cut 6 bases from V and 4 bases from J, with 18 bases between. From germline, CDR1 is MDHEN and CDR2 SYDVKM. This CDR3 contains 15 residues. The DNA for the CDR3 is TGTGCCAGCAGAGGGGGGGGAGGGCAGGGCTATGGCTACACCTTC. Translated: CASRGGGGQGYGYTF.

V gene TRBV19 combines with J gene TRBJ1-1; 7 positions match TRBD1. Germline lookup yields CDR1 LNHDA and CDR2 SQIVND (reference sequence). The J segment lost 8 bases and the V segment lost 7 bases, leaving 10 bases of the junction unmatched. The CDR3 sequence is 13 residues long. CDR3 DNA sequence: TGTGCCAGTACCCCCCTAAGGGGGCTAGAAGCTTTCTTT. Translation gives CASTPLRGLEAFF. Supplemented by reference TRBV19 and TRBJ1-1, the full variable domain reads DGGITQSPKYLFRKEGQNVTLSCEQNLNHDAMYWYRQDPGQGLRLIYYSQIVNDFQKGDIAEGYSVSREKKESFPLTVTSAQKNPTAFYLCASTPLRGLEAFFGQGTRLTVV.

Here the CDR3 reads CASRNLGTEEAFF. For the CDR3, the DNA is TGTGCCAGTAGAAACCTTGGAACAGAAGAAGCTTTCTTT. The rearrangement joins TRBV19 to TRBJ1-1; D is unclear. Germline-derived CDR1 and CDR2 are LNHDA and SQIVND (reference sequence). The germline V and J ends were trimmed by 6 bases and 8 bases, with 16 bases remaining between them. The CDR3 consists of 13 residues.

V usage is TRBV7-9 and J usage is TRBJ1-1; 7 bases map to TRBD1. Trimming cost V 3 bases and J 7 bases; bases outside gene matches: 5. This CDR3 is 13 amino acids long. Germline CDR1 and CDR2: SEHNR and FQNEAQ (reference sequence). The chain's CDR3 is CASSFGGTVEAFF. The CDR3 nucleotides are TGTGCCAGCAGCTTTGGGGGGACAGTTGAAGCTTTCTTT.

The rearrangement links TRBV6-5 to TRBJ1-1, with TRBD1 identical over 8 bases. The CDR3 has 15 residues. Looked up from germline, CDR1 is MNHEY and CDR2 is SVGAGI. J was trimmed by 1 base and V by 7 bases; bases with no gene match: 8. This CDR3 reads CASNLRQGSNTEAFF. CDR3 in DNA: TGTGCCAGCAACCTGAGACAGGGGTCGAACACTGAAGCTTTCTTT.

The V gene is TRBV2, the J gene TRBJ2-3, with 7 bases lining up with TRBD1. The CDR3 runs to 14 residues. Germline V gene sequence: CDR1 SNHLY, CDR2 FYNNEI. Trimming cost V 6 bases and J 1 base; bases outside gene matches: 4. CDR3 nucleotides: TGTGCCAGCAGGAGGGACAGAGGCACAGATACGCAGTATTTT. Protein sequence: CASRRDRGTDTQYF.

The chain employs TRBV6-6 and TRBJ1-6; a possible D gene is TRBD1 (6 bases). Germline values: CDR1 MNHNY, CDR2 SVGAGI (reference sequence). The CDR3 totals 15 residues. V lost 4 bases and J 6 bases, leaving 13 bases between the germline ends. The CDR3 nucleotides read TGTGCCAGCAGTTCCGGACAGCTTATTAATTCACCCCTCCACTTT. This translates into CASSSGQLINSPLHF.

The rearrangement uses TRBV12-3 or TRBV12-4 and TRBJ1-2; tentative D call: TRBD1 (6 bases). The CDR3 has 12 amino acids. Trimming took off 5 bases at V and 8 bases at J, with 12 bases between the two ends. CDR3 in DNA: TGTGCCAGCAGTCTCACAGGGCTGGGCTACACCTTC. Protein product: CASSLTGLGYTF.

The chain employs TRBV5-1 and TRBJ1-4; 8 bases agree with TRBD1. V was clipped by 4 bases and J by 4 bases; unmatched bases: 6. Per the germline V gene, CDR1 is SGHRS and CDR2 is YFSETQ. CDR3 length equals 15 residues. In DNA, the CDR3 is TGCGCCAGCAGCCTTGCGACAGGGGTTAATGAAAAACTGTTTTTT. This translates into CASSLATGVNEKLFF.

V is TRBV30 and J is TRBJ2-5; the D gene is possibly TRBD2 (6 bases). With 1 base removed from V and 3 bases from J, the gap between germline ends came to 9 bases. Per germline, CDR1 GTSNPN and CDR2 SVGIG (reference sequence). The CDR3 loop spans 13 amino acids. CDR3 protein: CAWSAGSKETQYF. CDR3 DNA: TGTGCCTGGAGTGCCGGGAGTAAAGAGACCCAGTACTTC.

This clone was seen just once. CDR3 amino acids: CASSYRAGRTGELFF. CDR3 coding DNA: TGTGCCAGCAGTTATAGAGCAGGGAGGACCGGGGAGCTGTTTTTT. J is TRBJ2-2 and V is TRBV6-5; TRBD2 is a possible D gene (6 bases). V lost 3 bases to trimming and J lost 5 bases, with 13 bases between them. Germline CDR1 and CDR2: MNHEY and SVGAGI. This CDR3 has 15 amino acids.